What follows is one T cell receptor beta chain and its context. Per the original data handling: Estimates of nucleated cell counts were drawn from the amplification of reference gene primers. Only in-frame clones appear in the TCRdb table, and some are missing; sequencing was by immunoSEQ multiplex PCR. The V and J calls and clone size were taken over from that table, and D and trimming were inferred from the DNA. This table has nearly 200,000 clones, roughly 84% appearing once. The source of the sample is a study of blood T cell repertoires in COVID-19. Living in 20 to 30 US areas, the participants were between roughly 18 and 89 years of age. CDR3 size: 17 residues. With V trimmed by 5 bases and J by 4 bases, 10 bases remained unmatched. Looked up from germline, CDR1 is SSHAT and CDR2 is FNYEAQ (reference sequence).

The receptor was derived from a man aged 35-49 years who had recovered from COVID-19. The chain recombines TRBV7-7 with TRBJ2-5; 13 nucleotides line up with TRBD2. The sample was PBMCs or T cells enriched from blood (not recorded which). CDR3: CASSGGLAGRVAETQYF. CDR3 DNA: TGTGCCAGCAGCGGGGGACTAGCGGGGCGAGTTGCAGAGACCCAGTACTTC.